Listed here are 7 T cell receptor beta chains from one sample, sequenced in a study of technical replicates of blood from a few donors. Clones were sequenced by immunoSEQ multiplex PCR, and TCRdb holds only the in-frame ones, with some missing. The sample carries about 100,000 clones, around 96% recorded once. The sample comprised T cells isolated from PBMCs. The receptor set was obtained from a human donor in good health.

The chain joins TRBV6-5 to TRBJ2-4; D is uncertain. Deletions cut 4 bases from V and 0 bases from J, with 7 bases between. This CDR3 is 14 amino acids long. Germline assignment: CDR1 MNHEY and CDR2 SVGAGI. The CDR3 bases are TGTGCCAGCAGTTCAGAGGTAGCCAAAAACATTCAGTACTTC. Translating gives CASSSEVAKNIQYF.

This sequence joins TRBV5-6 and TRBJ2-5; tentatively, D is TRBD2 (6 bases). The CDR3 has 16 residues. Trimming stripped 0 bases from V and 2 bases from J, with 14 bases between. Germline assignment: CDR1 SGHDT and CDR2 YYEEEE. Here the CDR3 DNA reads TGTGCCAGCAGCTTGGCTTCCGGGGGTCCACAAGAGACCCAGTACTTC. The encoded protein is CASSLASGGPQETQYF.

The V gene is TRBV4-1, the J gene TRBJ1-1, with D possibly being TRBD1 (6 bases). Deletions cut 4 bases from V and 3 bases from J, with 12 bases between. Germline loops: CDR1 MGHRA, CDR2 YSYEKL. This CDR3 has 14 amino acids. The CDR3 loop is CASSRTGLDTEAFF. The CDR3 nucleotides read TGCGCCAGCAGCCGTACAGGGTTAGACACTGAAGCTTTCTTT.

This rearrangement joins TRBV19 to TRBJ1-5; 12 positions agree with TRBD1. Germline V gene lookup returns CDR1 LNHDA and CDR2 SQIVND (reference sequence). V trimming: 10 bases; J trimming: 9 bases; junction bases outside the gene matches: 4. The CDR3 sequence is 12 residues long. In DNA, the CDR3 is TGTGCCACCGGGACAGGGGGCGGGCCCCAGCATTTT. Amino acids: CATGTGGGPQHF. The complete variable domain, with remaining parts taken from reference TRBV19 and TRBJ1-5, reads DGGITQSPKYLFRKEGQNVTLSCEQNLNHDAMYWYRQDPGQGLRLIYYSQIVNDFQKGDIAEGYSVSREKKESFPLTVTSAQKNPTAFYLCATGTGGGPQHFGDGTRLSIL.

The chain couples TRBV20-1 to TRBJ2-1; D remains unclear. This CDR3 has 11 amino acids. The V and J ends lost 2 bases and 9 bases respectively, with 8 bases between them. Per germline, CDR1 DFQATT and CDR2 SNEGSKA (reference sequence). The CDR3 nucleotides read TGCAGTGCTAGAAGACAACTTGAGCAGTTCTTC. Translation: CSARRQLEQFF.

The chain links TRBV6-1 to TRBJ2-7; the D is unclear. V gave up 8 bases and J gave up 7 bases, with 15 bases separating them. Looked up from germline, CDR1 is MNHNS and CDR2 is SASEGT. The CDR3 contains 12 residues. CDR3 loop: CASFTQRLEQYF. The CDR3 nucleotides read TGTGCCAGCTTTACCCAGCGCCTAGAGCAGTACTTC.

The chain employs TRBV5-6 and TRBJ2-3; no firm D call. The V end lost 2 bases, the J end lost 1 base, and 5 bases lay between the germline ends. CDR1 SGHDT and CDR2 YYEEEE come from the germline V gene. The CDR3 is 13 amino acids. In DNA, the CDR3 is TGTGCCAGCAGCTTAGAGGGCACAGATACGCAGTATTTT. Residues: CASSLEGTDTQYF.